This TCR beta chain came from a study of blood T cell repertoires in COVID-19. Overall study: Spain, Italy and the United States supplied samples that represented acute and convalescent COVID-19. In each case, the material was cDNA or gDNA derived from T cells, B-cell-depleted T cells, or PBMCs.

In the authors' methods: Amplification of reference gene primers was used by the study to estimate nucleated cell counts. This table comes from immunoSEQ multiplex PCR, and its TCRdb copy is limited to in-frame clones, with some not included. V, J and clone size were drawn from that table, and D and trimming were deduced from the DNA. The sample has a few hundred thousand clones, approximately 83% seen once. The sequence was obtained from a woman in her 30s who had recovered from COVID-19. Sequenced: peripheral blood.

The CDR3 nucleotides read TGTGCAAGTCGCTTAGCGGGGGCGGGTACTTACAATGAGCAGTTCTTC. Amino acid sequence: CASRLAGAGTYNEQFF. This chain connects TRBV12-2 to TRBJ2-1; TRBD1, as called in the table, went unchecked against the DNA. TRBV12-2 is labeled a pseudogene. The CDR3 totals 16 residues.